At least ten counts were recorded for the clone carrying this TCR beta chain. As yet, its antigen is unknown. This sample stems from a study of molecular identifiers for immune sequencing clone quantification. Bulk TCR library preparation followed previously described methods with listed TCR primers. TCRdb redid the calling of the PCR reads with MiXCR, one entry per CDR3 protein. The sample holds about 40,000 distinct CDR3 sequences, about 24% seen once. Study-level points and caveats: Researchers reportedly could pick up spiked Jurkat TCR RNA from one cell mixed into about 1 million naive cells.

The sequenced sample consisted of naive CD8+ T cells from blood, with Jurkat cell RNA spiked in. Subset here: FACS-sorted CD8+CD4-CCR7+CD45RA+ naive T cells. This receptor was obtained from a human donor in good health. Some libraries in this study had Jurkat cell RNA spiked in.

CDR3 protein: CASSSISGTALANYGYTF. The CDR3 nucleotides are TGTGCCAGCAGCTCCATTTCCGGGACGGCGTTAGCTAACTATGGCTACACCTTC. The chain uses TRBV7-9 and TRBJ1-2, with D maybe TRBD1 (5 bases). With 4 bases removed from V and 0 bases from J, the gap between germline ends came to 21 bases. The CDR3 consists of 18 residues. CDR1 and CDR2 (germline): SEHNR, FQNEAQ (reference sequence).